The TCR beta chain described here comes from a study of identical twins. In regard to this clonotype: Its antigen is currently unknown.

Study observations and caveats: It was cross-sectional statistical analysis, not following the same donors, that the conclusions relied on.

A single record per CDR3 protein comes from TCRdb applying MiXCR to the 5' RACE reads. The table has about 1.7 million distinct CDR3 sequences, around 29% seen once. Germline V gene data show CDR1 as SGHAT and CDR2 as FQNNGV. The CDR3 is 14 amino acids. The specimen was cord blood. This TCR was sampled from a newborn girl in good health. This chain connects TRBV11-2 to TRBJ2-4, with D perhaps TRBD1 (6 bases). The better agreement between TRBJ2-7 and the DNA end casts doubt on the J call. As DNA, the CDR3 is TGTGCCAGCAGCTTTAGGACAGTCCTCGGCGAGCAGTACTTC. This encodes CASSFRTVLGEQYF.